Shown below are 2 T cell receptor beta chains from a single sample sequenced in a study of CD8+ T cells in alopecia areata. cDNA reverse transcribed from extracted RNA served as the sequencing template. TCRdb's table, derived via immunoSEQ multiplex PCR, lists solely in-frame clones and lacks some. The sample carries around 110,000 clones, 84% recorded once. Documented treatment: oral pan-JAK inhibitor, 5-10 mg twice daily. This sample comprised CD8+ T cells sorted from blood, obtained at week 24, from a patient treated with tofacitinib. These receptors were collected from a human donor with alopecia areata.

The chain has TRBV19 and TRBJ2-3; the match to TRBD2 covers 9 bases. J was trimmed by 1 base and V by 8 bases; bases with no gene match: 4. The CDR3 totals 14 residues. CDR1 and CDR2 (germline): LNHDA, SQIVND (reference sequence). CDR3 nucleotides: TGTGCCAGTTATAGCGGGGGAGGCACAGATACGCAGTATTTT. It encodes CASYSGGGTDTQYF.

The V call is TRBV7-8, the J call TRBJ2-5; the match to TRBD2 covers 8 bases. Germline CDR1 is SGHVS and CDR2 is FQNEAQ. The length of the CDR3 is 19 residues. V was pared by 0 bases and J by 1 base, with 13 bases of the junction left unmatched. CDR3 region: CASSLAISPGAGAQETQYF. Written as DNA, the CDR3 is TGTGCCAGCAGCTTAGCCATCAGTCCGGGAGCGGGGGCCCAAGAGACCCAGTACTTC.